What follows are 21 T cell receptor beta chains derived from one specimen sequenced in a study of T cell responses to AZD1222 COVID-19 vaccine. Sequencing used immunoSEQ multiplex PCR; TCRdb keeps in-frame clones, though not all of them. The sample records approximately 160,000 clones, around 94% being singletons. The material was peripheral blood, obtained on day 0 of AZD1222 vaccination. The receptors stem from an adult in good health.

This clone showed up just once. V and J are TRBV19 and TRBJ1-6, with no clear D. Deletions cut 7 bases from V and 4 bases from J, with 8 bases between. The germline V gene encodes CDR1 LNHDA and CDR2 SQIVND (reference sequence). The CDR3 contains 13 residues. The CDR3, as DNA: TGTGCCAGTAATGCACAATATAATTCACCCCTCCACTTT. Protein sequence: CASNAQYNSPLHF.

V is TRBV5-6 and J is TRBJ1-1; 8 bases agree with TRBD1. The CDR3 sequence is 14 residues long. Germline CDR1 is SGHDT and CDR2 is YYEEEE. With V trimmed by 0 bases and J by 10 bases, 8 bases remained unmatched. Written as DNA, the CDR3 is TGTGCCAGCAGCTTGGGGACAGGGATGGGAACAGCTTTCTTT. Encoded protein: CASSLGTGMGTAFF.

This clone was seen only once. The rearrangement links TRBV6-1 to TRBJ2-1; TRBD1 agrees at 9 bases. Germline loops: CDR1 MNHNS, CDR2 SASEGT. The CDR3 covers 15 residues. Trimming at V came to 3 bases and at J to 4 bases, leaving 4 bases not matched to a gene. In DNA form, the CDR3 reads TGTGCCAGCAGTGACCCGGGACAGGGTTACAATGAGCAGTTCTTC. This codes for CASSDPGQGYNEQFF.

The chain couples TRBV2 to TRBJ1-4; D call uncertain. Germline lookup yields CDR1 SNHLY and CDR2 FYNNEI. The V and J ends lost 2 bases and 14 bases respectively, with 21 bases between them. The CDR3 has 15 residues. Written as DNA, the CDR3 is TGTGCCAGCAGTGAATCGCGGCCACCGGCCGGGAAGCTGTTTTTT. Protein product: CASSESRPPAGKLFF.

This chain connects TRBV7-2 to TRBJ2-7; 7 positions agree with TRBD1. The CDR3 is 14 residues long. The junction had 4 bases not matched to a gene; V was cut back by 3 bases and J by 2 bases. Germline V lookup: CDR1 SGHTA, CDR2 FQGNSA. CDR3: CASSFAQGAYEQYF. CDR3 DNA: TGTGCCAGCAGCTTCGCGCAGGGGGCCTACGAGCAGTACTTC.

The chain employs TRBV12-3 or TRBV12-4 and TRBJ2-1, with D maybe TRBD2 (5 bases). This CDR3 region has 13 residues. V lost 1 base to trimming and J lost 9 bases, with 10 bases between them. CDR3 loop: CASSLGTSGEQFF. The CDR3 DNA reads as TGTGCCAGCAGTTTAGGGACTTCGGGTGAGCAGTTCTTC.

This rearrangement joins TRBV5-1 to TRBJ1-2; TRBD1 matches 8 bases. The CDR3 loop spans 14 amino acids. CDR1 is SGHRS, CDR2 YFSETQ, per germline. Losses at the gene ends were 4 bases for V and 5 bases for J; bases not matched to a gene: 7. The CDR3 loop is CASSPGTGFYGYTF. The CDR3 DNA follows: TGCGCCAGCAGCCCCGGGACAGGTTTTTATGGCTACACCTTC.

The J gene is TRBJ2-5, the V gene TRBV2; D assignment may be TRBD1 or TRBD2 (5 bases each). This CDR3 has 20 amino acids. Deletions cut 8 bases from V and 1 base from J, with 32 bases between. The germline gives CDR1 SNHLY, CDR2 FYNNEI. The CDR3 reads CASYHYTMTWDVNPQETQYF. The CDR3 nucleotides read TGTGCCAGCTACCACTACACAATGACATGGGACGTTAACCCCCAAGAGACCCAGTACTTC.

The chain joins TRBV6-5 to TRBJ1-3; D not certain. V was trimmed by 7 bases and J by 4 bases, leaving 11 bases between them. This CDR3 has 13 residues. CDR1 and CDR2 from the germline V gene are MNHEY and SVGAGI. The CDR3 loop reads CASIAGPGNTIYF. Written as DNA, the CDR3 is TGTGCCAGCATAGCCGGGCCCGGAAACACCATATATTTT.

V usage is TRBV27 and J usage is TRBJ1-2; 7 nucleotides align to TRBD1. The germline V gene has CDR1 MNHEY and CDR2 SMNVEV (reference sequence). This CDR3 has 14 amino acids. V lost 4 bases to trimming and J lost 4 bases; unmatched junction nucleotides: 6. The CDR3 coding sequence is TGTGCCAGCAGTTCACACAGGGGACCCTATGGCTACACCTTC. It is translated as CASSSHRGPYGYTF.

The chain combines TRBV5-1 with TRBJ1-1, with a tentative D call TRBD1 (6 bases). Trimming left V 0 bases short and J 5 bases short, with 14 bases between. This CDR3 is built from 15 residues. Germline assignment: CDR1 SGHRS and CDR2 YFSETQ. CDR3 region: CASSLGQGRGTEAFF. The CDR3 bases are TGCGCCAGCAGCTTGGGGCAGGGCAGGGGAACTGAAGCTTTCTTT.

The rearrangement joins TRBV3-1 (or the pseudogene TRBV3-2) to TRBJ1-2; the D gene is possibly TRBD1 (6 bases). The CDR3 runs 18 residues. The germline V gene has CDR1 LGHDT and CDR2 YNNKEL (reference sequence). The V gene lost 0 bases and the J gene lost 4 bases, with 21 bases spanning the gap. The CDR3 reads CASSQDGGGGMPSYGYTF. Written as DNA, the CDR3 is TGTGCCAGCAGCCAAGACGGCGGGGGCGGGATGCCTAGCTATGGCTACACCTTC.

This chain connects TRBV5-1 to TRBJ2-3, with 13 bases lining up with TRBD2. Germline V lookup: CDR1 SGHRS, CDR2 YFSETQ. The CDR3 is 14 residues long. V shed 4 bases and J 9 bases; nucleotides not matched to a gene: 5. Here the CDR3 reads CASSPGTSGATQYF. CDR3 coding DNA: TGCGCCAGCAGCCCGGGGACTAGCGGGGCGACGCAGTATTTT.

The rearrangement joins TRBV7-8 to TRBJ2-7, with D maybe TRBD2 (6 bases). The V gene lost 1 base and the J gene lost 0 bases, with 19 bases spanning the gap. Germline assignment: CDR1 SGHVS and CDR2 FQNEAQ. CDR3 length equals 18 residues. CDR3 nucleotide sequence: TGTGCCAGCAGCTTAGGGACCCCCGGGGAGGAGAGCTCCTACGAGCAGTACTTC. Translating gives CASSLGTPGEESSYEQYF.

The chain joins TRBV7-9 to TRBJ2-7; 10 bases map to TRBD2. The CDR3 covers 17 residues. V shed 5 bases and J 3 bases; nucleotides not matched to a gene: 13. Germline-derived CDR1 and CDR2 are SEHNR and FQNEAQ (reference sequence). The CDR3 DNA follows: TGTGCCAGCAGCGGAGGGTGGCTAGCGGGGGCCAGCTACGAGCAGTACTTC. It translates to CASSGGWLAGASYEQYF.

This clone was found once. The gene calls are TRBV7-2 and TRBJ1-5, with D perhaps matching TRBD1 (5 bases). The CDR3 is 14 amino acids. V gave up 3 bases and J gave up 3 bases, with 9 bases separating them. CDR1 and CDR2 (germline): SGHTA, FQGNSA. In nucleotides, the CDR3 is TGTGCCAGCAGCTTGATGGGGACCAATCAGCCCCAGCATTTT. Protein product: CASSLMGTNQPQHF.

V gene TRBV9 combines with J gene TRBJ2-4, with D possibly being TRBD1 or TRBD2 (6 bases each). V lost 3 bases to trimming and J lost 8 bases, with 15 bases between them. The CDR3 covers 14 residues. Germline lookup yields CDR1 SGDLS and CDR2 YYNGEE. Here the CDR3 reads CASSGGDTRDIQYF. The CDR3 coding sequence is TGTGCCAGCAGCGGGGGGGACACGAGAGACATTCAGTACTTC.

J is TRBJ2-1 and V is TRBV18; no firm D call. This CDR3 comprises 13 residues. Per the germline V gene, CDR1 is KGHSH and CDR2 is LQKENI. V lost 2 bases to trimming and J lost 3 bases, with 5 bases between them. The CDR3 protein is CASSPYSYNEQFF. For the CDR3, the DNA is TGTGCCAGCTCACCATACAGCTACAATGAGCAGTTCTTC.

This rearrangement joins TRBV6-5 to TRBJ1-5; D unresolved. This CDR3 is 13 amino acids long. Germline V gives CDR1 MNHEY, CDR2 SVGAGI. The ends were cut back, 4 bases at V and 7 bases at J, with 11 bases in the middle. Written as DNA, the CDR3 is TGTGCCAGCAGTTTGATAGCTGAACAGCCCCAGCATTTT. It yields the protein CASSLIAEQPQHF.

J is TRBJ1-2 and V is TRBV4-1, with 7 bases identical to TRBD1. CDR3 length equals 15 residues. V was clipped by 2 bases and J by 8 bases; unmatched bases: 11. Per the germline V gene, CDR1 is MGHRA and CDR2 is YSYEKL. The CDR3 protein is CASSQTPLTDRGYTF. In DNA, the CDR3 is TGCGCCAGCAGCCAAACGCCTCTAACGGACAGGGGCTACACCTTC.

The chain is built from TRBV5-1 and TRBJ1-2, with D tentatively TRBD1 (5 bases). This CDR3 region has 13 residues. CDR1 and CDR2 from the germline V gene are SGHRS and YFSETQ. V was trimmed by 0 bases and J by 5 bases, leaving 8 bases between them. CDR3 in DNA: TGCGCCAGCAGCTTGGGACAGTCTTATGGCTACACCTTC. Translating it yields CASSLGQSYGYTF.